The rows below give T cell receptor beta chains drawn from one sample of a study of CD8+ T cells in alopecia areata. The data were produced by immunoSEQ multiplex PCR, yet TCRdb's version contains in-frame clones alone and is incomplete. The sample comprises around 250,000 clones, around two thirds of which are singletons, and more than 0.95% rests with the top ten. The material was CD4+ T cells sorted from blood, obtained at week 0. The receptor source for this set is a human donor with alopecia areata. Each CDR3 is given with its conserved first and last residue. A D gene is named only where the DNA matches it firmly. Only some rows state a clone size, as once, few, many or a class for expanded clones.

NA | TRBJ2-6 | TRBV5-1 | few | CASSRGFTGANVLTF | TGCGCCAGCAGTCGGGGCTTTACTGGGGCCAACGTCCTGACTTTC
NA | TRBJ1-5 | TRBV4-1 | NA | CASSQEGVRQGNNQPQHF | TGCGCCAGCAGCCAAGAAGGGGTTAGGCAGGGCAACAATCAGCCCCAGCATTTT
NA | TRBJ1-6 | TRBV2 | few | CASSEVSNSPLHF | TGTGCCAGCAGTGAAGTCAGCAATTCACCCCTCCACTTT
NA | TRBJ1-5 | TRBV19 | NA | CASRTVAGPNQPQHF | TGTGCCAGTAGGACAGTGGCAGGGCCCAATCAGCCCCAGCATTTT
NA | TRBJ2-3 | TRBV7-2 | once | CASSSAVGSTDTQYF | TGTGCCAGCAGCTCAGCGGTCGGTAGCACAGATACGCAGTATTTT
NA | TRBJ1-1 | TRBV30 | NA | CAWSRTGTEAFF | TGTGCCTGGAGCCGAACAGGGACTGAAGCTTTCTTT
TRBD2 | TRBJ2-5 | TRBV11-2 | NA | CASSHGLAGEQETQYF | TGTGCCAGCAGCCACGGACTAGCGGGGGAACAAGAGACCCAGTACTTC
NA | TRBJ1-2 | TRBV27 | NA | CASSPRPSYGYTF | TGTGCCAGCAGTCCACGACCGAGCTATGGCTACACCTTC
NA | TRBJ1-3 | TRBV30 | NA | CAWSVSSGNTIYF | TGTGCCTGGAGTGTTAGTAGTGGAAACACCATATATTTT
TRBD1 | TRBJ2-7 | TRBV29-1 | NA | CSVLPSRDRTYEQYF | TGCAGCGTGTTACCATCCCGGGACAGGACCTACGAGCAGTACTTC
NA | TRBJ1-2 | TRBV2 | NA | CASIRDRVGGYTF | TGTGCCAGCATTAGGGACCGCGTCGGAGGCTACACCTTC
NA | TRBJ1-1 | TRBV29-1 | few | CSVPGAQGVIAEAFF | TGCAGCGTCCCAGGGGCGCAAGGGGTGATCGCTGAAGCTTTCTTT
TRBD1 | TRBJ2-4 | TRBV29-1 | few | CSVKDRSSAKNIQYF | TGCAGCGTGAAGGACAGGAGCTCCGCCAAAAACATTCAGTACTTC
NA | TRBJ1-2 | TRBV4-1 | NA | CASSPTGTNYGYTF | TGCGCCAGCAGCCCCACCGGGACCAACTATGGCTACACCTTC
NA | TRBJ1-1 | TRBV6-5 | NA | CASSYLGPSTEAFF | TGTGCCAGCAGTTACCTCGGACCGAGCACTGAAGCTTTCTTT
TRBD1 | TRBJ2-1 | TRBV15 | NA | CATSRDLGTGVGYNEQFF | TGTGCCACCAGCAGAGATCTAGGGACAGGGGTGGGGTACAATGAGCAGTTCTTC
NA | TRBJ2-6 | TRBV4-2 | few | CASSQGQAGANVLTF | TGTGCCAGCAGCCAAGGACAGGCCGGGGCCAACGTCCTGACTTTC
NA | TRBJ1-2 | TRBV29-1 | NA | CSVEGLGQYYGYTF | TGCAGCGTTGAAGGTCTAGGACAGTACTATGGCTACACCTTC
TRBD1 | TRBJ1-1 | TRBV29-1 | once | CSVVPTGWAFF | TGCAGCGTTGTACCGACAGGGTGGGCTTTCTTT
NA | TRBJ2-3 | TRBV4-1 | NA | CASSRYTEADTQYF | TGCGCCAGCAGCCGGTACACAGAGGCAGATACGCAGTATTTT
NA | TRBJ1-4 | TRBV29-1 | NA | CSVSRGDEKLFF | TGCAGCGTCTCCCGGGGGGATGAAAAACTGTTTTTT
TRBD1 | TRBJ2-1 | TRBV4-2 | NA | CASSQYRTGGNEQFF | TGTGCCAGCAGCCAATACCGGACAGGTGGCAATGAGCAGTTCTTC
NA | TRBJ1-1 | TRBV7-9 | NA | CASSYAGRNTEAFF | TGTGCCAGCAGCTACGCAGGTCGGAACACTGAAGCTTTCTTT
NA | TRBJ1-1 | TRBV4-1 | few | CASSPFGSLMNTEAFF | TGCGCCAGCAGCCCGTTCGGGAGCCTTATGAACACTGAAGCTTTCTTT
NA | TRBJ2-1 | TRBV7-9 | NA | CASSPVLEDEQFF | TGTGCCAGCAGCCCCGTCTTGGAAGATGAGCAGTTCTTC
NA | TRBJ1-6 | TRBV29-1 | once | CIRRNSPLHF | TGCATCCGGAGGAATTCACCCCTCCACTTT
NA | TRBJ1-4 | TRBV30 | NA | CGQGTSATNEKLFF | TGTGGCCAGGGGACTTCGGCAACTAATGAAAAACTGTTTTTT
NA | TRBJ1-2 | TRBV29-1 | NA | CSVSLLGSYGYTF | TGCAGCGTTAGTCTTCTGGGCAGCTATGGCTACACCTTC
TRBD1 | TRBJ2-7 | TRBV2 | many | CASRGTGGNEQYF | TGTGCCAGCAGGGGGACAGGGGGTAACGAGCAGTACTTC
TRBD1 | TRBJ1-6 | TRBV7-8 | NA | CASSSTGTGNSPLHF | TGTGCCAGCAGCTCTACCGGGACAGGCAATTCACCCCTCCACTTT
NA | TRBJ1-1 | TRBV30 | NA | CAWSPGDIGTEAFF | TGTGCCTGGAGTCCAGGGGACATAGGAACTGAAGCTTTCTTT
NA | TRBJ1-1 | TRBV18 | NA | CASSPNGGGYTEAFF | TGTGCCAGCTCACCAAATGGTGGAGGGTACACTGAAGCTTTCTTT
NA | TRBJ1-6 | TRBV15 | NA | CATSEGGNSPLHF | TGTGCCACCAGCGAGGGTGGTAATTCACCCCTCCACTTT
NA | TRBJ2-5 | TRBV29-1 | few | CSVEGPGTQYF | TGCAGCGTTGAAGGGCCCGGGACCCAGTACTTC
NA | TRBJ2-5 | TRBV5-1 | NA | CASGVMSGAQETQYF | TGCGCCAGCGGGGTTATGTCAGGGGCTCAGGAGACCCAGTACTTC
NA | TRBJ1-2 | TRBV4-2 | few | CASSQDPGFGGYTF | TGTGCCAGCAGCCAAGACCCAGGGTTTGGTGGCTACACCTTC
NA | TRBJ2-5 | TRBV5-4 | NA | CASSDPGQRETQYF | TGTGCCAGCAGCGATCCGGGCCAAAGGGAGACCCAGTACTTC
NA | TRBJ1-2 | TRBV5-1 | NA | CASSSGATGGGYTF | TGCGCCAGCAGCTCCGGGGCGACCGGGGGTGGCTACACCTTC
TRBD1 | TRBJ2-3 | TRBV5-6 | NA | CASRIQGASDTQYF | TGTGCCAGCCGCATTCAGGGGGCCTCGGATACGCAGTATTTT
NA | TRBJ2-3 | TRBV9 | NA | CASSEQGLGTDTQYF | TGTGCCAGCAGCGAACAGGGTCTTGGCACAGATACGCAGTATTTT
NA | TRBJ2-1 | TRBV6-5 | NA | CASTRGASEFF | TGTGCCAGCACAAGGGGGGCTAGCGAGTTCTTC
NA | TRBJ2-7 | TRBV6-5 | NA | CASSQGHYYEQYF | TGTGCCAGCAGTCAGGGACACTACTACGAGCAGTACTTC
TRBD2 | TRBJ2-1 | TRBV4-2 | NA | CASSLRGTSGYNEQFF | TGTGCCAGCAGCCTTAGGGGGACTAGCGGCTACAATGAGCAGTTCTTC
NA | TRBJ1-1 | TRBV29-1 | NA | CSVSKGSNTEAFF | TGCAGCGTTTCTAAGGGGTCGAACACTGAAGCTTTCTTT
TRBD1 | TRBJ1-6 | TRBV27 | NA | CASNLQGAVSPLHF | TGTGCCAGCAACCTACAGGGGGCTGTTTCACCCCTCCACTTT
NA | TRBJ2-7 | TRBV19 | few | CASGRPQYF | TGTGCCAGCGGGCGACCGCAGTACTTC
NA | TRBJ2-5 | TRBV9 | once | CASSVERDQETQYF | TGTGCCAGCAGCGTAGAGCGCGACCAAGAGACCCAGTACTTC
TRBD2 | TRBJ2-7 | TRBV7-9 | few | CASSPPLAGGYEQYF | TGTGCCAGCAGCCCACCTCTAGCGGGGGGGTACGAGCAGTACTTC
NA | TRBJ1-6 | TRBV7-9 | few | CASTGDAYNSPLHF | TGTGCCAGCACAGGGGACGCCTATAATTCACCCCTCCACTTT
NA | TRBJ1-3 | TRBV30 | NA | CAWIQGATIYF | TGTGCCTGGATCCAGGGAGCCACCATATATTTT
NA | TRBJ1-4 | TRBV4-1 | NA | CASSQDRQTNEKLFF | TGCGCCAGCAGCCAAGATCGGCAGACGAATGAAAAACTGTTTTTT
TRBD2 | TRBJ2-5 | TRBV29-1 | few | CSTMGGKGETQYF | TGCAGCACCATGGGGGGGAAGGGAGAGACCCAGTACTTC
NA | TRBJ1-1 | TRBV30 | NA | CAWSEILNTEAFF | TGTGCCTGGAGTGAGATCTTGAACACTGAAGCTTTCTTT